These T cell receptor beta chains were read from a single sample in a study of beta chain features in type 1 diabetes. Repertoires were generated with immunoSEQ multiplex PCR, while TCRdb's copy carries only in-frame clones and drops some. The table shows 300,000 to 350,000 clones, with roughly 13% occurring only once. Sequencing input: naive CD4+ T cells from blood. Receptors were obtained from a woman under 30 with type 1 diabetes. Each CDR3 is given with its conserved first and last residue. A D gene is named only where the DNA matches it firmly. Some rows mark clone size as missing; the rest say once, few, many or name a class of expanded clone.

cdr3_nt: TGTGCCAGTAGTAGGACCGGGACAGCTTCCTACGAGCAGTACTTC
cdr3_aa: CASSRTGTASYEQYF
d_call: TRBD1
j_call: TRBJ2-7
v_call: TRBV19
clone_size: -

cdr3_nt: TGTGCCAGCAGCCTGGGACTAGCCCAAACCGGGGAGCTGTTTTTT
cdr3_aa: CASSLGLAQTGELFF
d_call: TRBD2
j_call: TRBJ2-2
v_call: TRBV4-2
clone_size: -

cdr3_nt: TGCGCCAGCAGCTTGGCCCTACAGGGTCCCGGGGAGCTGTTTTTT
cdr3_aa: CASSLALQGPGELFF
d_call: -
j_call: TRBJ2-2
v_call: TRBV5-1
clone_size: -

cdr3_nt: TGTGCCAGCAGCTTATTAAGCGGGACCACAGATACGCAGTATTTT
cdr3_aa: CASSLLSGTTDTQYF
d_call: TRBD2
j_call: TRBJ2-3
v_call: TRBV11-3
clone_size: -

cdr3_nt: TGTGCCAGCTACTCGGGAGCGGGAGCCGGGGAGCTGTTTTTT
cdr3_aa: CASYSGAGAGELFF
d_call: -
j_call: TRBJ2-2
v_call: TRBV21-1
clone_size: few

cdr3_nt: TGTGCCAGCAAGCAGCCAAGGGGCGCGCAAGGCTACACCTTC
cdr3_aa: CASKQPRGAQGYTF
d_call: -
j_call: TRBJ1-2
v_call: TRBV6-5
clone_size: -

cdr3_nt: TGTGCCAGCAGCACCGGACACCTGAACAGTGCTGAAGCTTTCTTT
cdr3_aa: CASSTGHLNSAEAFF
d_call: -
j_call: TRBJ1-1
v_call: TRBV9
clone_size: few

cdr3_nt: TGTGCCAGCAGTGATCGGGAGGGGCTGGTAAATCAGCCCCAGCATTTT
cdr3_aa: CASSDREGLVNQPQHF
d_call: -
j_call: TRBJ1-5
v_call: TRBV25-1
clone_size: few

cdr3_nt: TGTGCCAGCAGGCCATGGGGCGGGAGCCAGTTAGAGCAGTTCTTC
cdr3_aa: CASRPWGGSQLEQFF
d_call: TRBD2
j_call: TRBJ2-1
v_call: TRBV28
clone_size: few

cdr3_nt: TGTGCCAGCAGCTCCCCCACGGACGAGCAGTACTTC
cdr3_aa: CASSSPTDEQYF
d_call: -
j_call: TRBJ2-7
v_call: TRBV28
clone_size: -

cdr3_nt: TGCAGCGTACAGAAAAGGACAGGGGGCCAGGAGACCCAGTACTTC
cdr3_aa: CSVQKRTGGQETQYF
d_call: TRBD1
j_call: TRBJ2-5
v_call: TRBV29-1
clone_size: few

cdr3_nt: TGTGCCAGCAGCTTGGTCCCTCAGGGGGACTATGGCTACACCTTC
cdr3_aa: CASSLVPQGDYGYTF
d_call: TRBD1
j_call: TRBJ1-2
v_call: TRBV5-6
clone_size: -

cdr3_nt: TGTGCCAGCAGCCAGGGACAGCAGCCCCAGCATTTT
cdr3_aa: CASSQGQQPQHF
d_call: TRBD1
j_call: TRBJ1-5
v_call: TRBV7-2
clone_size: few

cdr3_nt: TGTGCCAGCAGCCCCCGGGGGGTCCGCGGGGCTTTCTTT
cdr3_aa: CASSPRGVRGAFF
d_call: -
j_call: TRBJ1-1
v_call: TRBV9
clone_size: -

cdr3_nt: TGTGCCAGCAGCTTAGTAGCGGGGATTATTTCGGAGCAGTACTTC
cdr3_aa: CASSLVAGIISEQYF
d_call: TRBD2
j_call: TRBJ2-7
v_call: TRBV7-2
clone_size: -

cdr3_nt: TGTGCCTGGAGAAGGCCCCAGGGATCCGAGACCCAGTACTTC
cdr3_aa: CAWRRPQGSETQYF
d_call: -
j_call: TRBJ2-5
v_call: TRBV30
clone_size: few

cdr3_nt: TGTGCCAGCAGCCCGTTGAGGTGGGGACTCTATGGCTACACCTTC
cdr3_aa: CASSPLRWGLYGYTF
d_call: -
j_call: TRBJ1-2
v_call: TRBV7-2
clone_size: few

cdr3_nt: TGTGCCAGCAGCCCCGACAGGGGGCGGCGGGCAGATACGCAGTATTTT
cdr3_aa: CASSPDRGRRADTQYF
d_call: TRBD1
j_call: TRBJ2-3
v_call: TRBV5-4
clone_size: few

cdr3_nt: TGTGCCAGCAGGCCTCGGGAGCGGGGGTTTGATGAGCAGTTCTTC
cdr3_aa: CASRPRERGFDEQFF
d_call: TRBD2
j_call: TRBJ2-1
v_call: TRBV6-5
clone_size: -

cdr3_nt: TGTGCCAGCACCAGGAACAATGAGCAGTTCTTC
cdr3_aa: CASTRNNEQFF
d_call: -
j_call: TRBJ2-1
v_call: TRBV2
clone_size: -

cdr3_nt: TGTGCCTGGAGTGGGGGGCAATTTGGGTCCGGGGCCAACGTCCTGACTTTC
cdr3_aa: CAWSGGQFGSGANVLTF
d_call: -
j_call: TRBJ2-6
v_call: TRBV30
clone_size: few

cdr3_nt: TGTGCCTGGACCCGGACAGGGGTGGCCACTGAAGCTTTCTTT
cdr3_aa: CAWTRTGVATEAFF
d_call: TRBD1
j_call: TRBJ1-1
v_call: TRBV30
clone_size: few

cdr3_nt: TGTGCCAGCAGTGATTGGCGGGGCGGAGAGACCCAGTACTTC
cdr3_aa: CASSDWRGGETQYF
d_call: -
j_call: TRBJ2-5
v_call: TRBV2
clone_size: -

cdr3_nt: TGTGCCAGCAGTTACTCGAGTTTTGTGGTTGATGAGCAGTTCTTC
cdr3_aa: CASSYSSFVVDEQFF
d_call: -
j_call: TRBJ2-1
v_call: TRBV6-5
clone_size: few

cdr3_nt: TGTGCCAGTAGTATAAGGGGATGGCGCGGGGAGCTGTTTTTT
cdr3_aa: CASSIRGWRGELFF
d_call: -
j_call: TRBJ2-2
v_call: TRBV19
clone_size: few

cdr3_nt: TGTGCCAGCAGCTCACTAGCGGAATCCAACATTCAGTACTTC
cdr3_aa: CASSSLAESNIQYF
d_call: TRBD2
j_call: TRBJ2-4
v_call: TRBV14
clone_size: -

cdr3_nt: TGCAGCGTTTCGTCTTCCTCTCCTTACGAGCAGTACTTC
cdr3_aa: CSVSSSSPYEQYF
d_call: -
j_call: TRBJ2-7
v_call: TRBV29-1
clone_size: many

cdr3_nt: TGTGCCAGTAGTCTTCGGGGTTCCGGCAATCAGCCCCAGCATTTT
cdr3_aa: CASSLRGSGNQPQHF
d_call: -
j_call: TRBJ1-5
v_call: TRBV19
clone_size: -

cdr3_nt: TGTGCCAGTATAATAAACACTGAAGCTTTCTTT
cdr3_aa: CASIINTEAFF
d_call: -
j_call: TRBJ1-1
v_call: TRBV19
clone_size: -

cdr3_nt: TGTGCCAGCAGTTTCCGTAGCGGGAGGGGGGAGACCCAGTACTTC
cdr3_aa: CASSFRSGRGETQYF
d_call: TRBD2
j_call: TRBJ2-5
v_call: TRBV27
clone_size: few

cdr3_nt: TGTGCCAGCAGCTTATTAAGGACACAACAAGAGACCCAGTACTTC
cdr3_aa: CASSLLRTQQETQYF
d_call: -
j_call: TRBJ2-5
v_call: TRBV7-9
clone_size: few